Listed below are T cell receptor beta chains from one sample, sequenced in a study of blood T cell repertoires in COVID-19. Sequenced by immunoSEQ multiplex PCR; TCRdb stores in-frame clones only, minus some. Of fewer than 300,000 clones in the sample, 80% to 95% were seen once. Sequenced: peripheral blood. These TCRs come from a woman aged 25 to 39 with COVID-19, enrolled during active disease. Each CDR3 is given with its conserved first and last residue. Rows may omit the clone size; those that give it use once, few, many or a size class.

>TRBV5-1|TRBJ2-7|15|-
CASSWGQGSSYEQYF
>TRBV28|TRBJ2-7|14|-
CASSLSRATYEQYF
>TRBV30|TRBJ2-7|14|-
CATRREGRAYEQYF
>TRBV27|TRBJ2-7|16|-
CASGYISAGGSYEQYF
>TRBV4-1|TRBJ2-2|21|few
CASSHKNPGLAGGRSTGELFF
>TRBV28|TRBJ2-7|14|-
CASSLVSHNYEQYF
>TRBV14|TRBJ1-3|13|-
CASSQARGGTIYF
>TRBV19|TRBJ1-5|18|-
CASSMIGVLSFSNQPQHF
>TRBV7-8|TRBJ1-5|16|-
CASSEGGVRSNQPQHF
>TRBV5-6|TRBJ2-5|15|-
CASSSDRGRGETQYF
>TRBV9|TRBJ1-1|16|-
CASSVAGTGANTEAFF
>TRBV11-2|TRBJ2-1|18|-
CASSQVPSGKSSYNEQFF
>TRBV7-8|TRBJ1-4|14|-
CASSGDRVKEKLFF
>TRBV23-1|TRBJ1-2|11|-
CAGLTDYGYTF
>TRBV19|TRBJ1-2|17|-
CASSIEGGGGPIYGYTF
>TRBV3-1/TRBV3-2|TRBJ2-7|17|-
CASSQGRFRAGTYEQYF
>TRBV19|TRBJ2-2|15|-
CASSAGQGWTGELFF
>TRBV2|TRBJ1-2|13|-
CASSVRGTDGYTF
>TRBV18|TRBJ1-5|13|-
CASSPDRLQPQHF
>TRBV30|TRBJ2-1|14|-
CAWIPVSSYNEQFF
>TRBV6-5|TRBJ2-2|13|-
CASSTGYTGELFF
>TRBV6-1|TRBJ2-7|13|-
CASSEARGSEQYF
>TRBV2|TRBJ2-1|12|-
CASNPGANEQFF
>TRBV15|TRBJ2-1|14|-
CATSRDRWSGIEFF